This TCR beta chain is drawn from a study of monozygotic twins with cystic fibrosis. As regards this clone: Its target is not known.

From germline, CDR1 is LNHNV and CDR2 YYDKDF (reference sequence). The CDR3 totals 15 residues. The V and J ends lost 0 bases and 1 base respectively, with 9 bases between them. Here immunoSEQ multiplex PCR was the method, and the copy in TCRdb shows in-frame clones only, minus some. The sample has about 36,000 clones, 75% to 95% seen once. Points from the study as a whole: In 13 of 16 pairs, V gene usage was closest to the co-twin's. Median Simpson clonality of 0.0095 suggested naive T cells predominated. Monozygotic CF twin pairs shared significantly more nucleotide-identical clonotypes than unrelated CF individuals did.

The chain joins TRBV15 to TRBJ1-1; unclear D gene. The receptor was isolated from a boy aged 2 to 10 with cystic fibrosis. The specimen sequenced was blood. CDR3 region: CATSRDSWGNTEAFF. The CDR3 DNA is TGTGCCACCAGCAGAGATTCCTGGGGGAACACTGAAGCTTTCTTT.